This T cell receptor beta chain was captured by sequencing in a study of cytomegalovirus exposure and HLA in healthy donors. Germline V gene sequence: CDR1 SGHTA, CDR2 FQGNSA. V was pared by 4 bases and J by 9 bases, with 3 bases of the junction left unmatched. The CDR3 runs to 15 residues. The PCR used 60 Vbeta and 13 Jbeta primers. TCRdb keeps only in-frame clones here, not all; method: immunoSEQ multiplex PCR. The profile covers more than 150,000 clones, with roughly 80% appearing a single time and 3.8% taken by the ten largest. V and J are TRBV7-2 and TRBJ2-1, with 16 bases lining up with TRBD2. Sequencing was performed on PBMCs. This sequence was found in a man aged 50 or older in good health and CMV-seronegative. CDR3 residues: CASSSGLAGGREQFF. CDR3 nucleotide sequence: TGTGCCAGCAGCTCGGGACTAGCGGGGGGGCGTGAGCAGTTCTTC.